This TCR beta chain was captured by sequencing in a study of cytomegalovirus exposure and HLA in healthy donors (dated by TCRdb to about 2017). With regard to the full study: An earlier analysis of about 530 of the donors reported about 260 Gb of sequence data and 95 million to 140 million unique TCR beta sequences obtained from roughly 170 million T cells. Using immunosequencing, the study profiled T cell repertoires from about 610 subjects and related those repertoires to cytomegalovirus serostatus. To predict cytomegalovirus infection status, the study brought together high-throughput TCR immunosequencing, statistical association of individual TCRs with disease status, and machine learning. The number of donors typed differed by locus, with 629-630 for A, B, C, DRB1 and DQB1, more than 500 for DQA1, over 600 for DPA1, and approximately 470 for DPB1. To study patterns of TCR occurrence, a later analysis re-analyzed previously published TCR beta repertoires from 500 to 850 donors and added high-resolution HLA genotyping. Donor age, sex, ethnicity and CMV serostatus were compiled together with the repertoire data. The later analysis used no new phenotypic data to find candidate immune exposures, relying instead on TCR beta sequences and their occurrence across donors. Every repertoire in the discovery cohort had been generated on one and the same sequencing platform. The study was designed to test whether signatures of past pathogen exposure could be identified by cataloging public T cell receptors. Along with the roughly 710-subject first cohort, a separate validation cohort of more than 90 different subjects was used. HLA typing included class I and class II loci at four-digit resolution. The genetic ancestry cluster associated with self-reported Caucasian donors included over 80% of the approximately 430 genotyped donors. An earlier analysis of fewer than 700 of the donors applied high-throughput TCR beta sequencing to assess whether each TCR beta V gene segment acted as functional or pseudogenic. Approximately 310 gigabases of sequencing data and 70 million to 95 million unique TCR sequences made up an early release that covered approximately 650 HLA-typed donors. A later genetic analysis took genome-wide SNP genotypes for about three fifths of the 666 donors and used that subset as a discovery cohort. Four to six DR-DQ haplotypes were handled as single units for association and clustering, since linkage in the cohort was strong. Among over 350 genotyped donors of the cohort, an average of about 240,000 unique TCR beta nucleotide sequences were sequenced per donor, roughly 18% of them non-productive.

On this clone: The clone's antigen remains unknown. Base quality data are lacking; no much larger clone is found one base away.

The research as a whole found: Across donors, most TCR sequences were observed very rarely, whereas some public TCRs were present in many individuals. In a later analysis, HLA-associated TCR beta chains were found to be more clonally expanded and to have lower generation probabilities than equally common non-associated chains. At a false discovery rate of 0.05, a later analysis linked under 20,000 TCR beta sequences to specific HLA alleles. It was suggested by the authors that the approach could potentially be generalized to other disease states and immunological phenotypes. In an earlier analysis of around 600 of the donors, most TCR beta V segments appeared in productive rearrangements about 87% or about 30% of the time, broadly matching IMGT annotations. Because HLA typing was unavailable for some donors at each locus, only the typed subset was used in association tests. A cluster of highly shared sequence variants was judged likely to be a technical artifact of the sequencing pipeline. Presence/absence analyses assumed roughly uniform sequencing depth across donors, an assumption that may not hold. Some IMGT-functional V segments, including TRBV6-2 and TRBV6-3, could not be distinguished by the 87-base-pair reads and were therefore excluded. In this cohort, only TCR beta chains were sequenced, and detectable features were limited by the absence of alpha or paired-chain data. In a later analysis, TCR association rates were found to vary across HLA loci, with the most associated TCRs seen for DRB1 alleles and the fewest for HLA-C alleles. A further reported finding was that TCR beta sequences accurately predicted the HLA-A and HLA-B alleles for most subjects in the first cohort. In a later genetic analysis, fewer N-insertions in productive TCRs were reported among donors in an Asian-associated ancestry cluster than the roughly 710-donor mean. Several of the top co-occurrence clusters appeared to be linked to parvovirus B19, influenza, CMV and Epstein-Barr virus, according to a later analysis. In a later analysis, most CMV-associated TCR beta chains were found to appear HLA-restricted, with HLA associations seemingly driven largely by CMV exposure. V-gene and J-gene trimming of TCR beta chains was associated with a missense DCLRE1C variant in a later genetic analysis, and the association was replicated in an independent cohort. The classifier was reported to diagnose cytomegalovirus status with high specificity and sensitivity in both the original and validation cohorts. Three of the identified cytomegalovirus-associated TCR beta chains were confirmed in vitro to be specific for cytomegalovirus antigens. The only immune exposure information available for the cohort was CMV serostatus. Correlated functional status among segregating V segments might reflect linkage disequilibrium, but an unknown experimental factor could not be ruled out. Because counts were too low, fewer than 20 rarely observed V segments, including chromosome 9 orphons, were excluded from the earlier analysis of 500 to 700 of the donors. The study listed over 150 TCR beta chains as associated with cytomegalovirus. When HLA alleles, especially DR and DQ, strongly co-occurred, TCR associations were difficult to assign to individual alleles.

The method was the immunoSEQ multiplex PCR assay. A mixture of 60 forward primers for TCR Vbeta segments and 13 reverse primers for TCR Jbeta segments was used in the multiplex PCR. A multiplex PCR assay on genomic DNA amplified the CDR3 region of rearranged TCR beta genes. The amplified TCR beta libraries were sequenced on the Illumina HiSeq System as 87-base-pair reads. Under the source paper's analysis protocol: In a later analysis, tens of millions of unique TCR beta chains were counted across the 500 to 700 repertoires, and roughly 11 million of these chains were shared by at least two donors. A nearest-neighbor algorithm error-corrected the raw reads and collapsed the reads into unique sequences, merging closely related sequences to remove PCR and sequencing errors. Alignment of CDR3 sequences to IMGT reference sequences was used to assign V, D and J gene segments. For a sequence to be retained, a match of at least six nucleotides was required to both a V gene segment and a J gene segment. Rearrangements were classified as productive when the CDR3 lacked stop codons and remained in frame with V and J, and all other rearrangements were classified as non-productive. Following IMGT convention, CDR3 was defined as the stretch from the second conserved V-encoded cysteine up to the conserved J-encoded phenylalanine. The earlier analysis of about 610 of the donors excluded sequences that lacked an unambiguous match to a single V gene segment. In an earlier analysis of a few hundred of the donors, a V segment was called functional when productive rearrangements were above 56.7%, and segregating when the standard deviation between donors exceeded 5%. A statistical classification framework was built to diagnose cytomegalovirus status from the catalog of TCR beta chain sequences. In a later analysis, TCR nucleotide sequences were compared against IMGT/GENE-DB human TR gene sequences so that V and J genes could be assigned. In a later analysis, CDR3 sequences and most-parsimonious VDJ recombination scenarios were assigned using the TCRdist pipeline. In a later analysis, each TCR beta chain was defined by its CDR3 amino acid sequence together with its V-gene family, and reads without a unique V-gene family were excluded. To address suspected cross-contamination and a sequencing artifact, a later analysis removed 592 highly shared, low-generation-probability nucleotide sequences. A later analysis calculated a clonal expansion index for each public chain from normalized within-repertoire ranks of inferred template counts. A later analysis computed generation probabilities with a VDJ recombination model fitted to out-of-frame rearrangements, and checked the results against IGoR. A later analysis scored TCR-TCR, TCR-HLA and TCR-CMV co-occurrence with hypergeometric tests, applying a repertoire-size bias correction to TCR pairs. To estimate false discovery rates, a later analysis permuted the HLA or CMV assignments 20 times. A later analysis grouped co-occurring TCRs with DBSCAN, adding TCRdist sequence similarity when clustering within HLA-allele-positive subsets. Repertoires with fewer than 30,000 or more than 120,000 public chains were left out of co-occurrence clustering, as were about 5 repertoires with anomalous nucleotide sharing. The table comes from immuneACCESS by way of TCRdb, which keeps in-frame sequences with V and J called. Part of the clones is missing from these tables; in studies checked, under half for an unresolved V gene and the rest for unknown reasons. The V and J calls and clone size are taken from that table; D and trimming were inferred from the DNA. Counted in this sample were approximately 180,000 clones; about 80% of them appeared once. In total, the top ten clones hold roughly 1.1% of the sample.

Inclusive of the bounding cysteine and phenylalanine, the CDR3 is 14 residues long. Only the CDR3 portion is preserved as DNA: 42 bases, with reading frame beginning at the first base. CDR1 MNHEY and CDR2 SVGAGI are derived from the germline V gene. V is reduced by 6 bases and J by 0 bases, leaving a spacing of 11 bases between them. The cohort comprised some 700 healthy bone marrow donors. All cohort members were sampled while nominally healthy, although unrecorded immune exposures were likely present. The donor was CMV seronegative and was included in the group of several hundred seronegative cohort members. Each donor provided a peripheral blood sample, and peripheral blood mononuclear cells were used for TCR beta sequencing. Genomic DNA was extracted from the blood cell samples with the Qiagen DNeasy Blood Extraction Kit.

Sequenced sample: PBMCs. This receptor was taken from a woman in her 40s in good health and CMV-seronegative. The sequence joins TRBV6-5 to TRBJ1-2; a weak D assignment points to TRBD1 (6 bases agree). The DNA reads TGTGCCAGCAGACTTGGACAGTCTAACTATGGCTACACCTTC. Its protein reads: CASRLGQSNYGYTF.